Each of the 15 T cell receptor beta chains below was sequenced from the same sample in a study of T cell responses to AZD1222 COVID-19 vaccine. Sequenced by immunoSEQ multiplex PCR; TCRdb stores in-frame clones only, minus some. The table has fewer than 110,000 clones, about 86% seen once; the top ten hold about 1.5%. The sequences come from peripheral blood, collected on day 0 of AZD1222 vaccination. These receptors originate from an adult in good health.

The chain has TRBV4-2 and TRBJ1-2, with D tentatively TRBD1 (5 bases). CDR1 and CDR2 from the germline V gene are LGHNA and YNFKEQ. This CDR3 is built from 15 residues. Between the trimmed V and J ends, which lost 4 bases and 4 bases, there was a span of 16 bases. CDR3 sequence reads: CASSLPTGAFYGYTF. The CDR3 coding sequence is TGTGCCAGCAGCCTTCCCACAGGCGCTTTCTATGGCTACACCTTC.

The chain's CDR3 is CASSSNRGQVENSPLHF. In DNA form, the CDR3 reads TGTGCCAGCAGTTCCAACAGGGGGCAGGTAGAGAATTCACCCCTCCACTTT. V usage is TRBV11-2 and J usage is TRBJ1-6; 9 bases agree with TRBD1. J lost 7 bases, V lost 6 bases, and 13 bases had no gene match. This CDR3 spans 17 amino acids. The germline gives CDR1 SGHAT, CDR2 FQNNGV.

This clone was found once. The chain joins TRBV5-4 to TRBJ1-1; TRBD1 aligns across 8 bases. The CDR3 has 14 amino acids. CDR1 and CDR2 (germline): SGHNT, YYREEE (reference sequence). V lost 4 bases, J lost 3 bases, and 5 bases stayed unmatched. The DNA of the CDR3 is TGTGCCAGCAGCCCGCGGACAGGGTACACTGAAGCTTTCTTT. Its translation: CASSPRTGYTEAFF.

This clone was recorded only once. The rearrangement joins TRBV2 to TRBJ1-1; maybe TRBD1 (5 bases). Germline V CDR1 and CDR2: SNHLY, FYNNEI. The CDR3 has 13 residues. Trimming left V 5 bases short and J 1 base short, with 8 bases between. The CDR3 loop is CASSPTANTEAFF. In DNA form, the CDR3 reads TGTGCCAGCAGTCCGACAGCGAACACTGAAGCTTTCTTT.

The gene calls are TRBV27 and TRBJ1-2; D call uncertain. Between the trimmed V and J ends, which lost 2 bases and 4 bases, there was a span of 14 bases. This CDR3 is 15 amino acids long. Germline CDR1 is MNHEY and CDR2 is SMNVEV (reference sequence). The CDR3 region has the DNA TGTGCCAGCAGTTTAAGTCGCGGGCGGCCCTATGGCTACACCTTC. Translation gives CASSLSRGRPYGYTF.

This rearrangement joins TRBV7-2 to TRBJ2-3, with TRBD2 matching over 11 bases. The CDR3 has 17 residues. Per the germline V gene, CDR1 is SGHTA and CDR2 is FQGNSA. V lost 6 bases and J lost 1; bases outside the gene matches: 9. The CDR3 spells CASRSSGRAGGTDTQYF. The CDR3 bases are TGTGCCAGCAGGAGTAGCGGGAGGGCGGGGGGCACAGATACGCAGTATTTT. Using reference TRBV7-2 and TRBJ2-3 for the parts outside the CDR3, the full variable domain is GAGVSQSPSNKVTEKGKDVELRCDPISGHTALYWYRQSLGQGLEFLIYFQGNSAPDKSGLPSDRFSAERTGGSVSTLTIQRTQQEDSAVYLCASRSSGRAGGTDTQYFGPGTRLTVL.

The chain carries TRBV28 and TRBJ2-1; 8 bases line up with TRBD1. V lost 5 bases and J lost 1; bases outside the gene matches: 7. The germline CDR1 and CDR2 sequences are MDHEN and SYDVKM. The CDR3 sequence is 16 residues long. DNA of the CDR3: TGTGCCAGCAGTATTTCCGGGACAGGTTCCTACAATGAGCAGTTCTTC. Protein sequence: CASSISGTGSYNEQFF.

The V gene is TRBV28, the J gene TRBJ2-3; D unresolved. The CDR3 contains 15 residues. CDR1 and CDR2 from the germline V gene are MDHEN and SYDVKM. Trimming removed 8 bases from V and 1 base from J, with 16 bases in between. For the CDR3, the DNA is TGTGCCAGCGCATTATCCCGGGCCCGCACAGATACGCAGTATTTT. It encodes CASALSRARTDTQYF. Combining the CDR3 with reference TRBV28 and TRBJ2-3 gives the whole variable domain DVKVTQSSRYLVKRTGEKVFLECVQDMDHENMFWYRQDPGLGLRLIYFSYDVKMKEKGDIPEGYSVSREKKERFSLILESASTNQTSMYLCASALSRARTDTQYFGPGTRLTVL.

The CDR3 nucleotides read TGTGCCAGCAGCTTGGCCGGAGTCACCGGGGAGCTGTTTTTT. Residues: CASSLAGVTGELFF. The chain joins TRBV5-4 to TRBJ2-2, with D unclear. This CDR3 spans 14 amino acids. The germline CDR1 and CDR2 sequences are SGHNT and YYREEE (reference sequence). V lost 0 bases, J lost 4 bases, and 7 bases lay in between.

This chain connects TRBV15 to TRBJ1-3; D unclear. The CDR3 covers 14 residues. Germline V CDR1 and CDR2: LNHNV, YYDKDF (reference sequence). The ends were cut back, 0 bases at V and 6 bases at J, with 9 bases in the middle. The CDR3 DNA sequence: TGTGCCACCAGCAGAGATCGACGGGAAAACACCATATATTTT. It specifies CATSRDRRENTIYF.

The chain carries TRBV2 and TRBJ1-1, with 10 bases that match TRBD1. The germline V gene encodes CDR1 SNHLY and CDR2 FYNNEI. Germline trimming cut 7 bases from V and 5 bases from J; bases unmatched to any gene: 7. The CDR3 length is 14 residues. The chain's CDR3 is CASIRQGAPTEAFF. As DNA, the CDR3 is TGTGCCAGCATTCGACAGGGGGCGCCGACTGAAGCTTTCTTT.

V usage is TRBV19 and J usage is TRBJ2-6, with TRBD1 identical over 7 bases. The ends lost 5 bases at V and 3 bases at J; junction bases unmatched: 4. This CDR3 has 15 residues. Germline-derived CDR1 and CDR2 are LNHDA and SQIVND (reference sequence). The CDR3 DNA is TGTGCCAGTAGTGCTCACAGGGGTGGGGCCAACGTCCTGACTTTC. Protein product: CASSAHRGGANVLTF.

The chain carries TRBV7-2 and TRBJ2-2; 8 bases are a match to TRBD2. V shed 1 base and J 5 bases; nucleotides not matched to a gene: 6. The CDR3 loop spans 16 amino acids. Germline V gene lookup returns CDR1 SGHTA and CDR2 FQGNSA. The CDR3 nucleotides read TGTGCCAGCAGCTTAGAGGCGGGAGGAGAAACCGGGGAGCTGTTTTTT. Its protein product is CASSLEAGGETGELFF.

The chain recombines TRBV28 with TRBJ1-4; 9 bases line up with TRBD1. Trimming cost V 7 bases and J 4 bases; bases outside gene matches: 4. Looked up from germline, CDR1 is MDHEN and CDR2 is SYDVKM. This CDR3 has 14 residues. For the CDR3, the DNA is TGTGCCAGCACCCGGACAGGGGTTAATGAAAAACTGTTTTTT. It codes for CASTRTGVNEKLFF.

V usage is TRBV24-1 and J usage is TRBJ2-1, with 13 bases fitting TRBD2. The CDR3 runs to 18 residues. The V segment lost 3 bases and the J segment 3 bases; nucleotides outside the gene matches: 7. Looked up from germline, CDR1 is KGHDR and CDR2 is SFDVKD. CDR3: CATSDPGLAGANYNEQFF. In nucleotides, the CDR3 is TGTGCCACCAGTGATCCCGGACTAGCGGGAGCTAACTACAATGAGCAGTTCTTC.